One sample yielded the 30 T cell receptor beta chains listed below, sequenced in a study of blood T cell repertoires in COVID-19. Repertoires were generated with immunoSEQ multiplex PCR, while TCRdb's copy carries only in-frame clones and drops some. This table holds 100,000 to 150,000 clones, almost 70% found once. The sequencing sample was made of peripheral blood. The receptors derive from a woman aged 70 to 79 with acute or convalescent COVID-19.

This rearrangement joins TRBV4-1 to TRBJ2-7, with D possibly TRBD1 on 6 matching bases. This CDR3 has 14 residues. Germline CDR1 MGHRA, CDR2 YSYEKL. Trimming cost V 2 bases and J 5 bases, with 13 bases left between them. CDR3 DNA: TGCGCCAGCAGCCAACCAGGGGCTCTCAACGAGCAGTACTTC. Its translation: CASSQPGALNEQYF.

The gene calls are TRBV7-9 and TRBJ2-1, with D possibly matching TRBD2 (6 bases). The CDR3 runs to 18 residues. Germline V gene data show CDR1 as SEHNR and CDR2 as FQNEAQ (reference sequence). Deletions cut 0 bases from V and 8 bases from J, with 23 bases between. Here the CDR3 DNA reads TGTGCCAGCAGCTTAGCGGTTGGGGGGACGTCGATCCCGGATGAGCAGTTCTTC. Translation: CASSLAVGGTSIPDEQFF.

This clone was found a few times. The chain combines TRBV27 with TRBJ2-7, with 9 bases fitting TRBD1. This CDR3 is 16 amino acids long. The junction had 8 bases not matched to a gene; V was cut back by 3 bases and J by 2 bases. Germline CDR1 MNHEY, CDR2 SMNVEV (reference sequence). CDR3 in DNA: TGTGCCAGCAGTTTGGCTGCCGGGACAGGGACCTACGAGCAGTACTTC. The encoded protein is CASSLAAGTGTYEQYF.

This clone was observed once. This chain links TRBV7-9 with TRBJ2-2; the D gene is possibly TRBD1 (6 bases). V was shortened by 4 bases and J by 0 bases, with 12 bases between the two germline ends. This CDR3 spans 16 amino acids. CDR1 is SEHNR and CDR2 is FQNEAQ in the germline V gene (reference sequence). The DNA of the CDR3 is TGTGCCAGCAGCTCCTTGACAGGCGCGAACACCGGGGAGCTGTTTTTT. As protein: CASSSLTGANTGELFF.

The V call is TRBV2, the J call TRBJ1-5, with 7 bases lining up with TRBD1. Germline CDR1 SNHLY, CDR2 FYNNEI. This CDR3 has 14 amino acids. Losses at the gene ends were 1 base for V and 5 bases for J; bases not matched to a gene: 2. CDR3 DNA sequence: TGTGCCAGCAGTGAAGGTACAGGGGATCAGCCCCAGCATTTT. Encoded protein: CASSEGTGDQPQHF.

The chain is built from TRBV7-9 and TRBJ1-2, with D perhaps TRBD1 (6 bases). The CDR3 runs 13 residues. Trimming removed 5 bases from V and 6 bases from J, with 13 bases in between. Germline loops: CDR1 SEHNR, CDR2 FQNEAQ (reference sequence). The CDR3 DNA is TGTGCCAGCAGCACAGCACAGGGTCATGGCTACACCTTC. It yields the protein CASSTAQGHGYTF.

This rearrangement joins TRBV3-1 (or the pseudogene TRBV3-2) to TRBJ2-1; TRBD2 is a possible D gene (6 bases). The CDR3 extends over 17 amino acids. V was shortened by 0 bases and J by 2 bases, with 14 bases between the two germline ends. The germline CDR1 and CDR2 sequences are LGHDT and YNNKEL (reference sequence). The CDR3 DNA sequence: TGTGCCAGCAGCCAAGAGCCCCTAGCGCGACCCTACAATGAGCAGTTCTTC. Translated: CASSQEPLARPYNEQFF.

J is TRBJ2-1 and V is TRBV10-3; TRBD2 agrees at 13 bases. The J segment lost 0 bases and the V segment lost 5 bases, leaving 4 bases of the junction unmatched. Germline CDR1 ENHRY, CDR2 SYGVKD. The CDR3 is made up of 17 amino acids. For the CDR3, the DNA is TGTGCCATCAGTCCACTAGCGGGGGGGTCCTCCTACAATGAGCAGTTCTTC. This codes for CAISPLAGGSSYNEQFF.

This clone was seen only a few times. The genes are TRBV13 and TRBJ2-4; tentatively, D is TRBD1 (6 bases). Germline values: CDR1 PRHDT, CDR2 FYEKMQ (reference sequence). The CDR3 totals 17 residues. V shed 3 bases and J shed 8 bases, with 23 bases lying between them. CDR3 sequence reads: CASSLGPNLQGRDIQYF. The CDR3, as DNA: TGTGCCAGCAGCTTGGGCCCGAATTTACAGGGTAGGGACATTCAGTACTTC.

The V and J genes are TRBV4-3 and TRBJ2-3; 9 bases are a match to TRBD1. This CDR3 comprises 15 residues. Trimming took 3 bases from V and 1 from J; bases not matched to a gene: 2. Looked up from germline, CDR1 is LGHNA and CDR2 is YSLEER. CDR3 region: CASSHWTGGTDTQYF. The CDR3 DNA sequence: TGCGCCAGCAGCCACTGGACAGGGGGCACAGATACGCAGTATTTT.

This chain connects TRBV30 to TRBJ1-2, with D unresolved. With 4 bases removed from V and 2 bases from J, the gap between germline ends came to 8 bases. CDR3 length: 12 residues. The germline V gene encodes CDR1 GTSNPN and CDR2 SVGIG (reference sequence). CDR3 in DNA: TGTGCCTGGAACTATTGGAACTATGGCTACACCTTC. Residues: CAWNYWNYGYTF.

This sequence joins TRBV6-6 and TRBJ1-3; 8 bases match TRBD1. V shed 6 bases, J shed 4 bases, and the junction held 11 bases outside the gene matches. Germline V gene lookup returns CDR1 MNHNY and CDR2 SVGAGI (reference sequence). The CDR3 consists of 16 residues. The CDR3 protein is CASSTTPDRAGNTIYF. DNA of the CDR3: TGTGCCAGCAGCACAACTCCGGACAGGGCCGGAAACACCATATATTTT.

The sample holds a few counts of this clone. V is TRBV7-8 and J is TRBJ1-2; 9 nucleotides match TRBD1. Per germline, CDR1 SGHVS and CDR2 FQNEAQ. The CDR3 length is 15 residues. The J segment lost 2 bases and the V segment lost 1 base, leaving 2 bases of the junction unmatched. The CDR3 bases are TGTGCCAGCAGCTTAGTGGGACAGGGCAACTATGGCTACACCTTC. Protein sequence: CASSLVGQGNYGYTF.

The chain uses TRBV5-1 and TRBJ2-5; D is ambiguous. Germline lookup yields CDR1 SGHRS and CDR2 YFSETQ. The ends were cut back, 0 bases at V and 4 bases at J, with 10 bases in the middle. The length of the CDR3 is 14 residues. This CDR3 is CASSLEWAGETQYF. The CDR3 region has the DNA TGCGCCAGCAGCTTGGAATGGGCAGGAGAGACCCAGTACTTC.

The CDR3 bases are TGTGCCAGTGCAGGACAGGGCAATGAGCAGTTCTTC. It encodes CASAGQGNEQFF. The V call is TRBV6-5, the J call TRBJ2-1; 8 bases agree with TRBD1. V trimming: 9 bases; J trimming: 6 bases; junction bases outside the gene matches: 4. This CDR3 is built from 12 residues. Germline loops: CDR1 MNHEY, CDR2 SVGAGI.

This clone was counted once. The V gene is TRBV19, the J gene TRBJ2-6; perhaps TRBD2 as D (5 bases). In germline, CDR1 is LNHDA, CDR2 SQIVND (reference sequence). This CDR3 has 16 residues. V gave up 6 bases and J gave up 0 bases, with 12 bases separating them. The CDR3 DNA sequence: TGTGCCAGTAGCACTAGACGGTCCTCTGGGGCCAACGTCCTGACTTTC. Translation: CASSTRRSSGANVLTF.

This sequence joins TRBV30 and TRBJ1-2, with unresolved D. Trimming took off 2 bases at V and 2 bases at J, with 12 bases between the two ends. The CDR3 extends over 14 amino acids. Germline lookup yields CDR1 GTSNPN and CDR2 SVGIG (reference sequence). The CDR3 region is CAWSSVPVNYGYTF. The CDR3 DNA reads as TGTGCCTGGAGTTCCGTACCGGTCAACTATGGCTACACCTTC.

The chain couples TRBV29-1 to TRBJ2-3; 8 nucleotides agree with TRBD2. This CDR3 has 13 amino acids. Germline V gene sequence: CDR1 SQVTM, CDR2 ANQGSEA. The trim removed 6 bases at V and 5 bases at J, leaving 7 bases unmatched. CDR3 sequence (DNA): TGCAGCGTCAGAAGCGGGGGCCAAGATACGCAGTATTTT. It codes for CSVRSGGQDTQYF.

V is TRBV4-1 and J is TRBJ2-2; a weak D match, TRBD1 (5 bases). Germline-derived CDR1 and CDR2 are MGHRA and YSYEKL. Trimming cost V 4 bases and J 5 bases, with 8 bases left between them. This CDR3 comprises 13 residues. As DNA, the CDR3 is TGCGCCAGCAGCCGTCAGGGTACCGGGGAGCTGTTTTTT. Translating it yields CASSRQGTGELFF.

This chain links TRBV18 with TRBJ2-3; D may be TRBD2 (7 bases). CDR3 length: 17 residues. V lost 1 base to trimming and J lost 0 bases, with 14 bases between them. CDR1 and CDR2 from the germline V gene are KGHSH and LQKENI. CDR3 sequence (DNA): TGTGCCAGCTCACCACTTGGGGGGGCGTTGAGCACAGATACGCAGTATTTT. Translating it yields CASSPLGGALSTDTQYF.

This chain connects TRBV7-9 to TRBJ2-5, with 8 bases identical to TRBD2. The ends lost 5 bases at V and 2 bases at J; junction bases unmatched: 10. The CDR3 consists of 16 residues. Germline CDR1 SEHNR, CDR2 FQNEAQ (reference sequence). The CDR3 loop is CASSRNRLANQETQYF. CDR3 DNA sequence: TGTGCCAGCAGCCGAAACAGACTAGCGAATCAAGAGACCCAGTACTTC.

The CDR3 region has the DNA TGTGCCAGCAACATGGGACAGGGGATGACCGGGGAGCTGTTTTTT. Its translation: CASNMGQGMTGELFF. The rearrangement links TRBV28 to TRBJ2-2, with 10 bases aligning to TRBD1. The ends lost 7 bases at V and 5 bases at J; junction bases unmatched: 7. Germline V CDR1 and CDR2: MDHEN, SYDVKM. The CDR3 contains 15 residues.

The genes are TRBV5-1 and TRBJ2-7; 9 nucleotides match TRBD2. V gave up 4 bases and J gave up 5 bases; unmatched junction bases: 16. Germline CDR1 SGHRS, CDR2 YFSETQ. The CDR3 runs 17 residues. The CDR3 here is CASSPRISGTSFNEQYF. DNA for the CDR3: TGCGCCAGCAGCCCGCGAATATCTGGGACTAGCTTCAACGAGCAGTACTTC.

This CDR3 reads CASSPSGLANTDTQYF. The DNA of the CDR3 is TGTGCCAGCTCACCTTCGGGACTAGCGAACACAGATACGCAGTATTTT. The genes are TRBV18 and TRBJ2-3, with 10 bases fitting TRBD2. Germline-derived CDR1 and CDR2 are KGHSH and LQKENI. The CDR3 consists of 16 residues. With V trimmed by 3 bases and J by 2 bases, 5 bases remained unmatched.

Here the CDR3 DNA reads TGTGCCATCAATTCGGGAGGGGACTACGAGCAGTACTTC. Translating it yields CAINSGGDYEQYF. The chain joins TRBV10-3 to TRBJ2-7, with TRBD2 matching 8 bases. The ends lost 7 bases at V and 3 bases at J; junction bases unmatched: 5. This CDR3 region has 13 residues. Germline loops: CDR1 ENHRY, CDR2 SYGVKD.

The V call is TRBV7-9, the J call TRBJ1-3; a weak D match, TRBD1 (6 bases). Germline CDR1 reads SEHNR; CDR2 reads FQNEAQ (reference sequence). The CDR3 is made up of 17 amino acids. Trimming took 5 bases from V and 0 from J, leaving 17 bases between them. CDR3 region: CASSLTGTLSSGNTIYF. In nucleotides, the CDR3 is TGTGCCAGCAGCCTGACCGGGACACTGAGCTCTGGAAACACCATATATTTT.

This clone was found once. This chain joins TRBV4-1 and TRBJ2-7; the match to TRBD2 covers 7 bases. This CDR3 has 14 amino acids. The V and J ends lost 5 bases and 1 base, in that order; junction bases with no gene match: 5. Germline CDR1 is MGHRA and CDR2 is YSYEKL. In DNA, the CDR3 is TGCGCCAGCAGCATGACTAGCAGTTCCTACGAGCAGTACTTC. Its protein product is CASSMTSSSYEQYF.

This clone appeared many times. Other DNA sequences within the sample encode an identical CDR3. The chain combines TRBV5-1 with TRBJ1-3; D might be TRBD1 (6 bases). The CDR3 consists of 14 residues. The V and J ends lost 4 bases and 0 bases respectively, with 8 bases between them. Germline loops: CDR1 SGHRS, CDR2 YFSETQ. CDR3 residues: CASSGGGSGNTIYF. The CDR3 bases are TGCGCCAGCAGCGGGGGCGGCTCTGGAAACACCATATATTTT.

CDR3 DNA sequence: TGTGCCACCAGCAGAGATTGGGGGGACAATCAGCCCCAGCATTTT. It yields the protein CATSRDWGDNQPQHF. This rearrangement joins TRBV15 to TRBJ1-5; D might be TRBD1 (5 bases). Between the trimmed V and J ends, which lost 0 bases and 3 bases, there was a span of 9 bases. This CDR3 spans 15 amino acids. Germline V gene sequence: CDR1 LNHNV, CDR2 YYDKDF (reference sequence). Full variable domain (remainder filled in from reference TRBV15 and TRBJ1-5): DAMVIQNPRYQVTQFGKPVTLSCSQTLNHNVMYWYQQKSSQAPKLLFHYYDKDFNNEADTPDNFQSRRPNTSFCFLDIRSPGLGDTAMYLCATSRDWGDNQPQHFGDGTRLSIL.

This chain joins TRBV9 and TRBJ1-2; D is perhaps TRBD1 (6 bases). The CDR3 has 15 residues. CDR1 and CDR2 from the germline V gene are SGDLS and YYNGEE. The V gene lost 3 bases and the J gene lost 7 bases, with 19 bases spanning the gap. The CDR3 DNA reads TGTGCCAGCAGCGCCAACGATCAGGGGATGAGTGGCTACACCTTC. Protein: CASSANDQGMSGYTF.